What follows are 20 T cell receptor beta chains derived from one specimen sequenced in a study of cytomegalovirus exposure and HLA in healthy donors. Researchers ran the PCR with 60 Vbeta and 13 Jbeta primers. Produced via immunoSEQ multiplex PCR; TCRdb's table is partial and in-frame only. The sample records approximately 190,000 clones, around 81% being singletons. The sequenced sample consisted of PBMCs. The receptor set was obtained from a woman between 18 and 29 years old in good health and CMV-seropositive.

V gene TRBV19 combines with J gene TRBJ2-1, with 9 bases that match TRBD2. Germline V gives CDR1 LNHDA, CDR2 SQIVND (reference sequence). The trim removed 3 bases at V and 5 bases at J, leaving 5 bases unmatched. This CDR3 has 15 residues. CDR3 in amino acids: CASSMQAGGHNEQFF. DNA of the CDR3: TGTGCCAGTAGTATGCAAGCGGGGGGTCACAATGAGCAGTTCTTC.

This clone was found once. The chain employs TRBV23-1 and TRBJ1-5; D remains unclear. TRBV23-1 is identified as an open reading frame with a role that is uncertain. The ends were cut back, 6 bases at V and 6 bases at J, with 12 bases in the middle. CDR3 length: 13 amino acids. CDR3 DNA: TGCGCCAGCAGGCCAGGTTGTCTTCAGCCCCAGCATTTT. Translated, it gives CASRPGCLQPQHF.

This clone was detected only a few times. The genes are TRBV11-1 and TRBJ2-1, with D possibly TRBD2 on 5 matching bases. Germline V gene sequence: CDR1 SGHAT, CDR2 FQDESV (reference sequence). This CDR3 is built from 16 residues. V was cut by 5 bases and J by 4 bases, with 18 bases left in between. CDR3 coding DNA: TGTGCCAGCAGCCCCCAGCTGGGTCGGACTTACAATGAGCAGTTCTTC. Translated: CASSPQLGRTYNEQFF.

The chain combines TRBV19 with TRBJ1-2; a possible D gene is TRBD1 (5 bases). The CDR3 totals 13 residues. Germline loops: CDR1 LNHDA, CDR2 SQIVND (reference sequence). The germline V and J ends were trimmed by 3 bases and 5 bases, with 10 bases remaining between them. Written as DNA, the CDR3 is TGTGCCAGTAGTATTTCCCCAGGGTATGGCTACACCTTC. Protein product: CASSISPGYGYTF.

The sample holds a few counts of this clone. CDR3 amino acids: CASSHWGISGLNTEAFF. The DNA of the CDR3 is TGTGCCAGCAGCCATTGGGGTATATCGGGGTTGAACACTGAAGCTTTCTTT. The V and J genes are TRBV5-6 and TRBJ1-1; D is uncertain. This CDR3 spans 17 amino acids. Trimming stripped 4 bases from V and 0 bases from J, with 19 bases between. CDR1 SGHDT and CDR2 YYEEEE come from the germline V gene.

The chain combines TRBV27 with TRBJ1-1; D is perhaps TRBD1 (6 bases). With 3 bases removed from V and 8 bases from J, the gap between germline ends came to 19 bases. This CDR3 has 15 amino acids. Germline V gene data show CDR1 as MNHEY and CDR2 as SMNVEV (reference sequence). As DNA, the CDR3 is TGTGCCAGCAGTTTCTTCAGGGGCCCTGCACCCGAAGCTTTCTTT. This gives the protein CASSFFRGPAPEAFF.

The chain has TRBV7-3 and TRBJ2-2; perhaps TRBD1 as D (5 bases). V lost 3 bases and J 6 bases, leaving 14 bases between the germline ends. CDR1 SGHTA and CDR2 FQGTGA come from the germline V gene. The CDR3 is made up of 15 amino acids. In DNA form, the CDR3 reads TGTGCCAGCAGCTTTGGGGCATCCCCCCCCGGGGAGCTGTTTTTT. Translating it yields CASSFGASPPGELFF.

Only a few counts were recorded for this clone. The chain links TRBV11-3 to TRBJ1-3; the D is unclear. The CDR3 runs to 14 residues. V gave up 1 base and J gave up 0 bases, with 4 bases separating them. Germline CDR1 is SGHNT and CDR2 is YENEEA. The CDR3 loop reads CASSLGASGNTIYF. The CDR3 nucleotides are TGTGCCAGCAGCTTAGGCGCCTCTGGAAACACCATATATTTT.

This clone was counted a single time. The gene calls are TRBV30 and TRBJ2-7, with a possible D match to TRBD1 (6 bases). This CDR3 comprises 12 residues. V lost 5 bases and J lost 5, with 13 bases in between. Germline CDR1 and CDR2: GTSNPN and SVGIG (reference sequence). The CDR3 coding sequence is TGTGCCTGGGGTACAGGGCGCGACGAGCAGTACTTC. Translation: CAWGTGRDEQYF.

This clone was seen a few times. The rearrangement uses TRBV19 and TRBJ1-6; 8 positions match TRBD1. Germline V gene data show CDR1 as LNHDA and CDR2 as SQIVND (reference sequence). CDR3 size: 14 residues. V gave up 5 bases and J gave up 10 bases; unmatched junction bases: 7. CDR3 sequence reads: CASSFSGGESPLHF. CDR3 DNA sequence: TGTGCCAGTAGTTTCTCAGGGGGCGAATCACCCCTCCACTTT.

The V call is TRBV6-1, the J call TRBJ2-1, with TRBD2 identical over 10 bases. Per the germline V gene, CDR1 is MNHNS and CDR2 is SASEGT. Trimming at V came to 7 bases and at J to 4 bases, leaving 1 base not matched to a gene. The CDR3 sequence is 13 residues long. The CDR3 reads CASIAGGYNEQFF. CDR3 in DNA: TGTGCCAGCATAGCGGGGGGATACAATGAGCAGTTCTTC.

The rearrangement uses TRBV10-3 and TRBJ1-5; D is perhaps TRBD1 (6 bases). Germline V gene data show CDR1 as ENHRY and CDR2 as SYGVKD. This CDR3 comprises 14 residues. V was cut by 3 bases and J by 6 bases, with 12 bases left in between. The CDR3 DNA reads TGTGCCATCAGTGACAGGGGTCGGGGTCAGCCCCAGCATTTT. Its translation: CAISDRGRGQPQHF.

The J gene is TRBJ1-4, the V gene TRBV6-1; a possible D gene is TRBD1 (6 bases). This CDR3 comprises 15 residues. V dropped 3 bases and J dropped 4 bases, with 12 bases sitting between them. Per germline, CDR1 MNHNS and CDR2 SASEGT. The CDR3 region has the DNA TGTGCCAGCAGTGAGACAGGTCTCCTTAATGAAAAACTGTTTTTT. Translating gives CASSETGLLNEKLFF.

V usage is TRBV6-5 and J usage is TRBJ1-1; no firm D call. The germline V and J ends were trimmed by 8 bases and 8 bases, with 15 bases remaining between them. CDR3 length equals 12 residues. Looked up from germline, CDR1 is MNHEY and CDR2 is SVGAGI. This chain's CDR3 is CASQYLGGEAFF. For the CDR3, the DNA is TGTGCCAGCCAGTATCTGGGCGGGGAAGCTTTCTTT.

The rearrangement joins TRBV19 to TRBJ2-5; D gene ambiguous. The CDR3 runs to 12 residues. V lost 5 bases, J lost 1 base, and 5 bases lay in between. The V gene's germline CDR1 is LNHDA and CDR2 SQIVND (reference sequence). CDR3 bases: TGTGCCAGTAGTCGGTCCCAAGAGACCCAGTACTTC. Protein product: CASSRSQETQYF.

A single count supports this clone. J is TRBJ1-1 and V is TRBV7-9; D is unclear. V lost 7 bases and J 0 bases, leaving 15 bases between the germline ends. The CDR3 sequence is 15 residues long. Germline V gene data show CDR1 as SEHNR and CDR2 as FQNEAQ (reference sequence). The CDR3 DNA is TGTGCCAGCACCTCAGCGAGCGTGATGAACACTGAAGCTTTCTTT. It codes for CASTSASVMNTEAFF.

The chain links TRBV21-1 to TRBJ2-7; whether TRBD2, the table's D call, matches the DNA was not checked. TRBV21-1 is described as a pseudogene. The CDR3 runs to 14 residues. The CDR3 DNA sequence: TGTGCCAGCAGCAAACATTGGCGGATCTACGAGCAGTACTTC. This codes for CASSKHWRIYEQYF.

In nucleotides, the CDR3 is TGTGCCAGCAGCGAGGGCCGGGCCCACTTCTATGGCTACACCTTC. Protein sequence: CASSEGRAHFYGYTF. This chain links TRBV14 with TRBJ1-2; no clear D gene. The length of the CDR3 is 15 residues. The V gene lost 5 bases and the J gene lost 4 bases, with 17 bases spanning the gap. CDR1 is SGHDN and CDR2 is FVKESK in the germline V gene.

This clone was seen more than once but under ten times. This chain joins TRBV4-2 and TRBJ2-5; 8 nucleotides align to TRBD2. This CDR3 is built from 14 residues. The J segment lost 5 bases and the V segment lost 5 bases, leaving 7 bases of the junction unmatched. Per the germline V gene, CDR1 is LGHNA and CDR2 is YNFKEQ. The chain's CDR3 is CASSAGLVRETQYF. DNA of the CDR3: TGTGCCAGCAGCGCGGGACTAGTAAGGGAGACCCAGTACTTC.

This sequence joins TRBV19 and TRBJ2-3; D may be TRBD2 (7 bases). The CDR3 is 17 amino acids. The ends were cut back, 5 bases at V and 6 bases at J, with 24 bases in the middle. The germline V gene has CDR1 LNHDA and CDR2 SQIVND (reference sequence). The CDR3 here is CASSEGPGGGPEDTQYF. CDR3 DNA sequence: TGTGCCAGTAGTGAAGGGCCCGGCGGGGGCCCCGAGGATACGCAGTATTTT.